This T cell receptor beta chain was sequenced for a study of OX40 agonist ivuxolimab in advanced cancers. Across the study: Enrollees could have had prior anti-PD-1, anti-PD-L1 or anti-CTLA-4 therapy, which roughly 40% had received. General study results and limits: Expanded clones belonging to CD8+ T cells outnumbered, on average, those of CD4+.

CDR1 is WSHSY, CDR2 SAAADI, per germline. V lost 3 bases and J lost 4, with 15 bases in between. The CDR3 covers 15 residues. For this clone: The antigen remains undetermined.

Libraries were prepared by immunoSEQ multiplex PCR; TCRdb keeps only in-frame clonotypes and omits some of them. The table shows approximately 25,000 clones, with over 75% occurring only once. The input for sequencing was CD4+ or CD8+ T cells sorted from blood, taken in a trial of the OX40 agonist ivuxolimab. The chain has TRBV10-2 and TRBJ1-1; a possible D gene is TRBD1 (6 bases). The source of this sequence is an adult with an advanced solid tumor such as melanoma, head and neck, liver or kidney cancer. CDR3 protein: CASSDRGGWGTEAFF. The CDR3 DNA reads TGCGCCAGCAGTGATAGGGGGGGCTGGGGCACTGAAGCTTTCTTT.